This is a list of T cell receptor beta chains from one sample in a study of cytomegalovirus exposure and HLA in healthy donors. Assay: immunoSEQ multiplex PCR; the TCRdb copy retains only in-frame clones and omits some. In the table there are fewer than 250,000 clones, roughly 80% of which are singletons. Sequenced input: PBMCs. These receptors were obtained from a young man in good health and CMV-seronegative. Each CDR3 is given with its conserved first and last residue. Fields, in order: D gene, CDR3 length, clone size, J gene, V gene, CDR3 protein, CDR3 DNA. D genes are given only for firm matches. Clone size is shown for a subset of rows, as once, few, many or a class of expanded clone.

- 12 - TRBJ2-1 TRBV7-9 CATASEGNEQFF TGTGCCACCGCCTCGGAGGGCAATGAGCAGTTCTTC
- 16 - TRBJ2-5 TRBV10-3 CAISESGAPLGETQYF TGTGCCATCAGTGAGTCGGGAGCCCCACTAGGGGAGACCCAGTACTTC
- 15 - TRBJ1-1 TRBV27 CASSRGQNMNTEAFF TGTGCCAGCAGTCGCGGACAGAACATGAACACTGAAGCTTTCTTT
TRBD1 13 few TRBJ1-4 TRBV6-5 CASRTGGNEKLFF TGTGCCAGCCGGACAGGGGGAAATGAAAAACTGTTTTTT
TRBD1 14 - TRBJ1-4 TRBV7-9 CASSFPRGDEKLFF TGTGCCAGCAGCTTCCCCAGGGGGGATGAAAAACTGTTTTTT
- 13 - TRBJ1-1 TRBV19 CASNAGLNTEAFF TGTGCCAGTAATGCGGGCCTGAACACTGAAGCTTTCTTT
- 15 - TRBJ2-5 TRBV15 CATSVEGVDQETQYF TGTGCCACCAGCGTCGAGGGGGTCGACCAAGAGACCCAGTACTTC
- 13 few TRBJ2-2 TRBV7-9 CASSSRSSGELFF TGTGCCAGCAGCTCGAGATCCTCCGGGGAGCTGTTTTTT
TRBD2 18 once TRBJ2-7 TRBV19 CASSIVHPSSGGTYEQYF TGTGCCAGTAGTATAGTGCACCCCTCTAGCGGGGGGACCTACGAGCAGTACTTC
- 14 - TRBJ2-5 TRBV19 CASSIQGGMQTQYF TGTGCCAGTAGTATACAGGGTGGAATGCAGACCCAGTACTTC
TRBD2 17 - TRBJ2-5 TRBV2 CASRFTRGGPHQETQYF TGTGCCAGCAGATTTACGCGGGGGGGCCCCCATCAAGAGACCCAGTACTTC
- 16 - TRBJ2-3 TRBV4-2 CASSQVGIGDTDTQYF TGTGCCAGCAGCCAAGTTGGCATCGGGGACACAGATACGCAGTATTTT
TRBD1 15 - TRBJ2-7 TRBV6-4 CASSGGTGASYEQYF TGTGCCAGCAGTGGAGGGACAGGGGCCTCCTACGAGCAGTACTTC
- 14 - TRBJ2-1 TRBV5-4 CASSLNGAGAKWFF TGTGCCAGCAGCTTGAATGGCGCGGGGGCAAAGTGGTTCTTC
- 16 - TRBJ2-7 TRBV5-6 CASSILARELHYEQYF TGTGCCAGCAGCATCCTCGCTCGGGAGCTTCACTACGAGCAGTACTTC
TRBD1 14 - TRBJ1-2 TRBV7-9 CASSLDRGRNGYTF TGTGCCAGCAGCTTAGACAGGGGGCGGAATGGCTACACCTTC
- 13 few TRBJ1-5 TRBV6-6 CASRQVLNQPQHF TGTGCCAGCAGGCAGGTCCTGAATCAGCCCCAGCATTTT
- 15 - TRBJ1-3 TRBV5-1 CASSPRDRSGNTIYF TGCGCCAGCAGCCCACGAGACAGGTCTGGAAACACCATATATTTT
TRBD2 15 - TRBJ2-1 TRBV28 CASSAGTSGGREQFF TGTGCCAGCAGTGCCGGGACTAGCGGGGGCAGGGAGCAGTTCTTC
TRBD2 17 - TRBJ2-5 TRBV9 CASSVAGLAGGYETQYF TGTGCCAGCAGCGTAGCAGGACTAGCGGGGGGATATGAGACCCAGTACTTC
- 15 - TRBJ2-7 TRBV5-1 CASSLKEGGSYEQYF TGCGCCAGCAGCTTGAAAGAAGGGGGTTCATACGAGCAGTACTTC
TRBD1 16 - TRBJ1-4 TRBV7-8 CASSHRRGQRNEKLFF TGTGCCAGCAGCCATAGGCGGGGACAGCGGAATGAAAAACTGTTTTTT
- 11 - TRBJ1-1 TRBV6-5 CASSRGTEAFF TGTGCCAGCAGCCGGGGGACTGAAGCTTTCTTT
TRBD1 15 - TRBJ2-1 TRBV5-4 CASSSPGQGGNEQFF TGTGCCAGCAGCTCGCCGGGACAGGGAGGAAATGAGCAGTTCTTC